These 12 T cell receptor beta chains share one sample of origin, sequenced in a study of OX40 agonist ivuxolimab in advanced cancers. Sequencing used immunoSEQ multiplex PCR; TCRdb keeps in-frame clones, though not all of them. Of 65,000 to 80,000 clones in the sample, approximately 80% were seen once. This sample comprised CD4+ or CD8+ T cells sorted from blood, obtained in a trial of the OX40 agonist ivuxolimab. The receptor source for this set is an adult with an advanced solid tumor such as melanoma, head and neck, liver or kidney cancer.

The chain is built from TRBV28 and TRBJ2-5; 9 bases map to TRBD2. V lost 2 bases, J lost 5 bases, and 6 bases stayed unmatched. CDR1 and CDR2 (germline): MDHEN, SYDVKM. This CDR3 region has 15 residues. CDR3 DNA sequence: TGTGCCAGCAGTTTACTTAGCGGGGGCCAGGAGACCCAGTACTTC. It specifies CASSLLSGGQETQYF.

As to this clone: The sample has other DNA sequences that encode this CDR3 too. CDR3 loop: CASSSDRGETQYF. In nucleotides, the CDR3 is TGTGCCAGCAGCTCGGACAGGGGGGAGACCCAGTACTTC. The chain is built from TRBV7-2 and TRBJ2-5; 10 bases are a match to TRBD1. The ends lost 4 bases at V and 5 bases at J; junction bases unmatched: 1. CDR1 is SGHTA and CDR2 is FQGNSA in the germline V gene. The CDR3 runs 13 residues.

This clone was recorded once. The rearrangement joins TRBV6-6 to TRBJ1-5, with D possibly matching TRBD1 (5 bases). The V end was cut by 4 bases, the J end by 11 bases, with 12 bases between. CDR1 and CDR2 (germline): MNHNY, SVGAGI (reference sequence). The CDR3 loop spans 12 amino acids. The CDR3 region has the DNA TGTGCCAGCAGTTCCCACCGGGGGGCCCAGCATTTT. It is translated as CASSSHRGAQHF.

This clone was seen a handful of times. This chain connects TRBV5-1 to TRBJ1-6, with D maybe TRBD1 (6 bases). Trimming removed 4 bases at V and 10 bases at J, with 12 bases between. The CDR3 spans 13 residues. Germline loops: CDR1 SGHRS, CDR2 YFSETQ. The CDR3: CASSTGGASPLHF. For the CDR3, the DNA is TGCGCCAGCAGCACTGGGGGCGCCTCACCCCTCCACTTT.

In DNA form, the CDR3 reads TGTGCCAGCAGCCTCCTACTAGCGGGAGTACGTGAGCAGTTCTTC. It translates to CASSLLLAGVREQFF. The chain uses TRBV14 and TRBJ2-1, with 11 nucleotides matching TRBD2. This CDR3 is built from 15 residues. Germline V CDR1 and CDR2: SGHDN, FVKESK. Trimming at V came to 4 bases and at J to 9 bases, leaving 8 bases not matched to a gene.

The chain employs TRBV7-2 and TRBJ1-1; 9 nucleotides line up with TRBD1. The CDR3 consists of 12 residues. The germline V gene encodes CDR1 SGHTA and CDR2 FQGNSA. Trimming cost V 5 bases and J 9 bases; bases outside gene matches: 4. CDR3 amino acids: CASSQGQGKAFF. In nucleotides, the CDR3 is TGTGCCAGCAGCCAAGGACAGGGGAAAGCTTTCTTT.

This clone was seen only a few times. V is TRBV2 and J is TRBJ1-5; 8 bases map to TRBD1. After removal of 0 bases from V and 6 bases from J, the junction contained 7 bases not matched to a gene. This CDR3 region has 16 residues. Germline V gene lookup returns CDR1 SNHLY and CDR2 FYNNEI. The DNA of the CDR3 is TGTGCCAGCAGTGAAGCGGGGGGCAGGGGGCGTCAGCCCCAGCATTTT. This codes for CASSEAGGRGRQPQHF.

The rearrangement uses TRBV21-1 and TRBJ1-6. TRBV21-1 is termed a pseudogene. This CDR3 is 16 amino acids long. The CDR3 is CASSKVSPGSNSPLHF. CDR3 nucleotides: TGTGCCAGCAGCAAAGTATCCCCAGGGAGCAATTCACCCCTCCACTTT.

The CDR3 nucleotides are TGTGCCAGCAGTTTATCATATGAAAAACTGTTTTTT. Protein product: CASSLSYEKLFF. J is TRBJ1-4 and V is TRBV28; D call uncertain. Deletions cut 1 base from V and 6 bases from J, with 3 bases between. The CDR3 consists of 12 residues. Per germline, CDR1 MDHEN and CDR2 SYDVKM.

CDR3 in DNA: TGTGCCAGCAGGGCGGGGAATTCAGAGACCCAGTACTTC. It yields the protein CASRAGNSETQYF. The chain uses TRBV5-6 and TRBJ2-5, with D possibly being TRBD2 (6 bases). The V end was cut by 5 bases, the J end by 4 bases, with 12 bases between. Looked up from germline, CDR1 is SGHDT and CDR2 is YYEEEE. The CDR3 covers 13 residues.

This clone was counted between two and nine times. The chain joins TRBV11-3 to TRBJ2-7, with D possibly matching TRBD1 (6 bases). The CDR3 has 14 residues. Trimming stripped 1 base from V and 6 bases from J, with 13 bases between. Germline V gene sequence: CDR1 SGHNT, CDR2 YENEEA. The CDR3 sequence: CASSLGGQGGEQYF. The DNA for the CDR3 is TGTGCCAGCAGCTTAGGGGGGCAGGGTGGCGAGCAGTACTTC.

The rearrangement links TRBV9 to TRBJ2-5; D is perhaps TRBD1 (6 bases). The V and J ends lost 0 bases and 5 bases respectively, with 11 bases between them. This CDR3 region has 14 residues. The germline CDR1 and CDR2 sequences are SGDLS and YYNGEE. CDR3 protein: CASSVGGQGETQYF. As DNA, the CDR3 is TGTGCCAGCAGCGTAGGCGGGCAGGGGGAGACCCAGTACTTC.